This TCR beta chain stems from a study of blood T cell repertoires in COVID-19. For the study at large: Sample material is recorded as cDNA or gDNA derived from T cells, B-cell-depleted T cells, or PBMCs.

Generated by immunoSEQ multiplex PCR, the TCRdb table keeps only in-frame clones and is missing some. The sample lists about 120,000 clones, about 88% seen once, with approximately 3.5% in the top ten. The germline V gene encodes CDR1 SNHLY and CDR2 FYNNEI. This CDR3 is built from 17 residues. V trimming: 9 bases; J trimming: 3 bases; junction bases outside the gene matches: 14. The TCR comes from a man over 45 with active COVID-19. V is TRBV2 and J is TRBJ2-1; 10 nucleotides align to TRBD2. The sequencing sample was made of peripheral blood. CDR3 residues: CASPKSASGGNYNEQFF. The CDR3 DNA is TGTGCCAGTCCTAAGTCGGCTAGCGGGGGAAACTACAATGAGCAGTTCTTC. The full variable domain, completed using reference TRBV2 and TRBJ2-1, is EPEVTQTPSHQVTQMGQEVILRCVPISNHLYFYWYRQILGQKVEFLVSFYNNEISEKSEIFDDQFSVERPDGSNFTLKIRSTKLEDSAMYFCASPKSASGGNYNEQFFGPGTRLTVL.